The 21 T cell receptor beta chains given below trace back to one sample, sequenced in a study of blood T cell repertoires in COVID-19 (dated by TCRdb to about 2020). Library construction relied on the immunoSEQ multiplex PCR assay. TCRdb took this table from immuneACCESS and kept in-frame rearrangements with V and J called. Such tables lack part of the clones; where checked against another copy, unresolved V genes explain under half of the gap, and the rest is unexplained. A total of roughly 500,000 clones appear in this sample, approximately 90% of them only once. In total, the top ten clones hold approximately 8% of the sample. Sequencing was carried out using PBMCs or T cells enriched from blood (not recorded which). All receptors come from a woman aged 55-75 years who had recovered from COVID-19.

The genes are TRBV19 and TRBJ1-1; perhaps TRBD1 as D (5 bases). Germline CDR1 and CDR2: LNHDA and SQIVND (reference sequence). V lost 3 bases to trimming and J lost 1 base, with 6 bases between them. The CDR3 runs 13 residues. The CDR3 DNA reads TGTGCCAGTAGTATCGGACAGAACACTGAAGCTTTCTTT. Its translation: CASSIGQNTEAFF.

V gene TRBV18 combines with J gene TRBJ1-1; D not resolved. V was cut by 3 bases and J by 4 bases, with 18 bases left in between. Germline lookup yields CDR1 KGHSH and CDR2 LQKENI. This CDR3 is built from 16 residues. The CDR3 DNA reads TGTGCCAGCTCACCGACTGGGTTAACCCAATCCACTGAAGCTTTCTTT. Translated, it gives CASSPTGLTQSTEAFF.

The V and J genes are TRBV28 and TRBJ2-3; 7 bases agree with TRBD1. This CDR3 is built from 17 residues. V was clipped by 3 bases and J by 4 bases; unmatched bases: 13. The germline V gene encodes CDR1 MDHEN and CDR2 SYDVKM. The CDR3 sequence is CASSFLPSDRVPDTQYF. CDR3 sequence (DNA): TGTGCCAGCAGTTTCCTACCTTCTGACAGGGTTCCAGATACGCAGTATTTT.

The J gene is TRBJ1-6, the V gene TRBV11-2; TRBD1 might be the D (5 bases). In germline, CDR1 is SGHAT, CDR2 FQNNGV. CDR3 size: 15 residues. Trimming took off 2 bases at V and 13 bases at J, with 18 bases between the two ends. The CDR3 bases are TGTGCCAGCAGCTTACGTGGGCAGGGCTCCCCCCCCCTCCACTTT. Translating it yields CASSLRGQGSPPLHF.

The V and J genes are TRBV4-1 and TRBJ1-4; a possible D gene is TRBD1 (6 bases). This CDR3 has 15 residues. Germline assignment: CDR1 MGHRA and CDR2 YSYEKL. Trimming took 1 base from V and 8 from J, leaving 14 bases between them. CDR3 protein: CASSQGGQLGEKLFF. CDR3 DNA: TGCGCCAGCAGCCAAGGGGGGCAATTAGGGGAAAAACTGTTTTTT.

The chain links TRBV12-5 to TRBJ2-7; a weak D match, TRBD1 (5 bases). Germline V gene lookup returns CDR1 LGHNT and CDR2 FRNRAP. This CDR3 is built from 13 residues. Trimming shortened V by 3 bases and J by 2 bases, and 8 bases separated the two germline ends. CDR3: CASGFPGPYEQYF. The CDR3, as DNA: TGTGCTAGTGGTTTCCCAGGGCCCTACGAGCAGTACTTC.

V and J are TRBV2 and TRBJ2-7, with a tentative D call TRBD1 (7 bases). CDR1 SNHLY and CDR2 FYNNEI come from the germline V gene. The V end was cut by 4 bases, the J end by 3 bases, with 10 bases between. The length of the CDR3 is 13 residues. The CDR3 bases are TGTGCCAGCAGTGGGAGGGGGCTCTACGAGCAGTACTTC. This sequence encodes CASSGRGLYEQYF.

J is TRBJ2-3 and V is TRBV6-1; D perhaps matches TRBD1 (6 bases). The CDR3 has 15 residues. In germline, CDR1 is MNHNS, CDR2 SASEGT. The V end was cut by 1 base, the J end by 1 base, with 9 bases between. CDR3 DNA: TGTGCCAGCAGTGAAGGGTGGGGGCGCACAGATACGCAGTATTTT. Its translation is CASSEGWGRTDTQYF.

The rearrangement links TRBV27 to TRBJ2-6, with D perhaps matching TRBD2 (6 bases). CDR3 length: 17 residues. V was trimmed by 6 bases and J by 2 bases, leaving 17 bases between them. Germline values: CDR1 MNHEY, CDR2 SMNVEV (reference sequence). The CDR3 region is CASSLTGTPTGANVLTF. For the CDR3, the DNA is TGTGCCAGCAGCTTAACCGGGACTCCTACTGGGGCCAACGTCCTGACTTTC.

This clone was observed a few times. This chain uses TRBV30 with TRBJ1-6; the match to TRBD1 covers 10 bases. The V gene end was trimmed by 1 base and the J gene end by 6 bases; junction bases not matched to a gene: 0. The CDR3 has 14 residues. Germline lookup yields CDR1 GTSNPN and CDR2 SVGIG (reference sequence). CDR3 DNA sequence: TGTGCCTGGAGTGGGGACAGGGGTAATTCACCCCTCCACTTT. Protein sequence: CAWSGDRGNSPLHF.

The chain couples TRBV3-1 (or the pseudogene TRBV3-2) to TRBJ1-6; TRBD1 aligns across 9 bases. This CDR3 region has 14 residues. The germline gives CDR1 LGHDT, CDR2 YNNKEL (reference sequence). J was trimmed by 10 bases and V by 3 bases; bases with no gene match: 4. For the CDR3, the DNA is TGTGCCAGCAGCCAGACAGGGGGTGGATCACCCCTCCACTTT. Translating it yields CASSQTGGGSPLHF.

This clone was found once. The chain combines TRBV2 with TRBJ1-3, with 10 bases aligning to TRBD1. Germline-derived CDR1 and CDR2 are SNHLY and FYNNEI. The CDR3 is 15 residues long. V lost 4 bases and J lost 0; bases outside the gene matches: 0. In DNA, the CDR3 is TGTGCCAGCAGTGGACAGGGGGCCTCTGGAAACACCATATATTTT. Protein product: CASSGQGASGNTIYF.

DNA for the CDR3: TGTGCCAGCAGACAGGGACAGGGGTACGTTGGATCACCCCTCCACTTT. This codes for CASRQGQGYVGSPLHF. V usage is TRBV2 and J usage is TRBJ1-6, with 10 bases that match TRBD1. V was pared by 6 bases and J by 10 bases, with 12 bases of the junction left unmatched. CDR1 and CDR2 from the germline V gene are SNHLY and FYNNEI. The CDR3 totals 16 residues.

The rearrangement uses TRBV24-1 and TRBJ1-6; D is uncertain. The CDR3 totals 13 residues. V was shortened by 7 bases and J by 0 bases, with 3 bases between the two germline ends. Germline V gives CDR1 KGHDR, CDR2 SFDVKD. DNA of the CDR3: TGTGCCACCAGCAGCTCCTATAATTCACCCCTCCACTTT. This gives the protein CATSSSYNSPLHF.

The rearrangement links TRBV5-1 to TRBJ2-3; D possibly corresponds to TRBD1 (8 bases). Trimming pared 1 base from V and 6 bases from J, leaving 12 bases between. In germline, CDR1 is SGHRS, CDR2 YFSETQ. The CDR3 is 14 amino acids. In nucleotides, the CDR3 is TGCGCCAGCAGCTTGACAGGGGGAGGGGATACGCAGTATTTT. This encodes CASSLTGGGDTQYF.

The chain is built from TRBV5-1 and TRBJ1-5, with D perhaps matching TRBD1 (5 bases). The CDR3 contains 16 residues. Germline lookup yields CDR1 SGHRS and CDR2 YFSETQ. V was cut by 5 bases and J by 0 bases, with 15 bases left in between. CDR3 amino acids: CASSGRQIYSNQPQHF. CDR3 in DNA: TGCGCCAGCAGTGGGCGACAGATCTATAGCAATCAGCCCCAGCATTTT.

The CDR3 loop reads CASSSGILSNQPQHF. Here the CDR3 DNA reads TGTGCCAGCAGCTCCGGGATCCTTAGCAATCAGCCCCAGCATTTT. The V gene is TRBV6-5, the J gene TRBJ1-5; D unclear. With 6 bases removed from V and 0 bases from J, the gap between germline ends came to 12 bases. The germline V gene encodes CDR1 MNHEY and CDR2 SVGAGI. The CDR3 has 15 residues.

The rearrangement joins TRBV2 to TRBJ1-1; no clear D. This CDR3 is 13 amino acids long. V dropped 7 bases and J dropped 2 bases, with 11 bases sitting between them. Germline loops: CDR1 SNHLY, CDR2 FYNNEI. The CDR3 DNA is TGTGCCAGCACTTTGACAAGCAACACTGAAGCTTTCTTT. It yields the protein CASTLTSNTEAFF.

The rearrangement links TRBV27 to TRBJ1-6; 7 bases are a match to TRBD1. Per germline, CDR1 MNHEY and CDR2 SMNVEV (reference sequence). The ends lost 8 bases at V and 10 bases at J; junction bases unmatched: 8. The CDR3 has 13 residues. The CDR3: CASGQEGWSPLHF. The CDR3 coding sequence is TGTGCCAGCGGACAGGAGGGGTGGTCACCCCTCCACTTT.

The chain is built from TRBV19 and TRBJ2-2, with 7 bases identical to TRBD1. Trimming removed 2 bases from V and 5 bases from J; junction bases left unmatched: 5. This CDR3 is built from 15 residues. The germline V gene encodes CDR1 LNHDA and CDR2 SQIVND (reference sequence). CDR3 in amino acids: CASSIRGRGTGELFF. In DNA, the CDR3 is TGTGCCAGTAGTATAAGAGGCAGGGGGACCGGGGAGCTGTTTTTT.

The chain carries TRBV6-4 and TRBJ1-2, with D hard to call. This CDR3 comprises 12 residues. Trimming left V 3 bases short and J 7 bases short, with 9 bases between. Germline CDR1 reads MRHNA; CDR2 reads SNTAGT. The CDR3 protein is CASSELRSGYTF. The CDR3 region has the DNA TGTGCCAGCAGTGAACTGCGGAGTGGCTACACCTTC.